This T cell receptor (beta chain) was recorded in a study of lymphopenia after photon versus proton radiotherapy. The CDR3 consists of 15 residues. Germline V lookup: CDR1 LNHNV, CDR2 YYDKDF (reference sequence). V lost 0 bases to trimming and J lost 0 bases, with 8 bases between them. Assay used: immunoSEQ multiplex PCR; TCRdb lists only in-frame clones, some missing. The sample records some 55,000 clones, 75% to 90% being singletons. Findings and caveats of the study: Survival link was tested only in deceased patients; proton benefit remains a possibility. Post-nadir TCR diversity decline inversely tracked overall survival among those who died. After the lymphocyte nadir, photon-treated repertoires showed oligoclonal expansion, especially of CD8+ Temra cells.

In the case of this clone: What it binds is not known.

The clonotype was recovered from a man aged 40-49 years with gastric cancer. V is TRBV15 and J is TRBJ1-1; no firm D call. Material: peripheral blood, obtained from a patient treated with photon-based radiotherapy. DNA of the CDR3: TGTGCCACCAGCAGAGATAGGGCGGTGAACACTGAAGCTTTCTTT. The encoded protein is CATSRDRAVNTEAFF.